This T cell receptor (beta chain) came from a study of radiotherapy plus CTLA-4 blockade in lung cancer. Study overall: 18% of patients responded objectively, and about 30% achieved disease control. Regarding the study as a whole: It was early blood T cell clone dynamics, with interferon-beta, that reportedly best predicted response.

Focal radiation plus CTLA-4 blockade with ipilimumab was given to patients with chemo-refractory metastatic non-small-cell lung cancer. On this clone itself: Its antigen is not known.

Sequencing used immunoSEQ multiplex PCR; TCRdb keeps in-frame clones, though not all of them. Of fewer than 100,000 clones listed, about four fifths are singletons. The CDR3 consists of 15 residues. V was cut by 6 bases and J by 3 bases, with 12 bases left in between. Germline V gene data show CDR1 as MNHEY and CDR2 as SVGAGI. The chain carries TRBV6-5 and TRBJ2-6; a weak D match, TRBD1 (5 bases). Here the sequenced sample was peripheral blood, taken from a patient treated with radiotherapy plus ipilimumab. The TCR sequence derives from a human donor with non-small cell lung cancer whose response to radiotherapy plus ipilimumab could not be evaluated. Some clones in this sample may be carry-over from other donors' samples. CDR3 amino acids: CASSLQGVGANVLTF. CDR3 nucleotide sequence: TGTGCCAGCAGCCTTCAAGGGGTTGGGGCCAACGTCCTGACTTTC.